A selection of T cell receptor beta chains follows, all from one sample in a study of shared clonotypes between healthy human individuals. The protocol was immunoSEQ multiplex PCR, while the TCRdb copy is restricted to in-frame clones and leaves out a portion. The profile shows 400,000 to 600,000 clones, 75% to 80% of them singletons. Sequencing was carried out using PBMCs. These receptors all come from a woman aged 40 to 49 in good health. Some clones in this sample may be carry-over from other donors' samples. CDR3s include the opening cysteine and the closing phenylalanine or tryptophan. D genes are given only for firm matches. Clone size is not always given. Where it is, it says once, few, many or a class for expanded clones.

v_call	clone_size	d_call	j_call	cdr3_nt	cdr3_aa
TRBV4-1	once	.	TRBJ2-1	TGCGCCAGCAGCCTCGGGATTCGACTAGAGCAGTTCTTC	CASSLGIRLEQFF
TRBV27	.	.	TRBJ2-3	TGTGCCAGCAGACGCCCCGGGAGCACAGATACGCAGTATTTT	CASRRPGSTDTQYF
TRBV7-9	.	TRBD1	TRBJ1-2	TGTGCCAGCAGCTTGGACCGGACAGGAGACTATGGCTACACCTTC	CASSLDRTGDYGYTF
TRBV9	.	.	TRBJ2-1	TGTGCCAGCAGCGTAGTGTCCAGCTCCTACAATGAGCAGTTCTTC	CASSVVSSSYNEQFF
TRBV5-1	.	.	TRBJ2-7	TGCGCCAGCAGCTTGCGCGGCTCCTACGAGCAGTACTTC	CASSLRGSYEQYF
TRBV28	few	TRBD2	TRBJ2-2	TGTGCCAGCAATTTAGCGGGAGTCCACACCGGGGAGCTGTTTTTT	CASNLAGVHTGELFF
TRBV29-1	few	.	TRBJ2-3	TGCAGCGTTGCTCGGAACCCGGGGAGCACAGATACGCAGTATTTT	CSVARNPGSTDTQYF
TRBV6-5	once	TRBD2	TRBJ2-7	TGTGCCAGCAGCCTACGGTCTAGCGGGAGCTACGAGCAGTACTTC	CASSLRSSGSYEQYF
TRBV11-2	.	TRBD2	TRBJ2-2	TGTGCCAGCAGCCCCCAACTAGCGGGAGGGCCCACCGGGGAGCTGTTTTTT	CASSPQLAGGPTGELFF
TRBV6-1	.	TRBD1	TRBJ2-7	TGTGCCAGCAGGCCGGGACAGGGACCCTACGAGCAGTACTTC	CASRPGQGPYEQYF
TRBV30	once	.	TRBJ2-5	TGTGCCTGGAGTGTTGGGGGAGCAGATGAGACCCAGTACTTC	CAWSVGGADETQYF
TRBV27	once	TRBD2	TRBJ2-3	TGTGCCAGCAGTTCCGGGACTAGCGGGAGAACAGATACGCAGTATTTT	CASSSGTSGRTDTQYF
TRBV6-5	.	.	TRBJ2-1	TGTGCCAGCTCCAACGGGCACAATGAGCAGTTCTTC	CASSNGHNEQFF
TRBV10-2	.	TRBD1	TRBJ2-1	TGCGCCAGCAGTGAGTTAACAGGGGGGAGTGAGCAGTTCTTC	CASSELTGGSEQFF
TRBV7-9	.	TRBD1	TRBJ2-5	TGTGCCAGCAGCTTACAGGGGGCCAGCGGGGAGACCCAGTACTTC	CASSLQGASGETQYF
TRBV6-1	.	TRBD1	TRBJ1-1	TGTGCCAGCAGAGGACAGGGGATTGGTGAAGCTTTCTTT	CASRGQGIGEAFF
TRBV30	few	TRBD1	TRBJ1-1	TGTGCCTGGACTCACAGGGGGAACACTGAAGCTTTCTTT	CAWTHRGNTEAFF
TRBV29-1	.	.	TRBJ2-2	TGCAGCGTTTATTACACCGGGGAGCTGTTTTTT	CSVYYTGELFF
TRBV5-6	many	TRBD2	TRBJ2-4	TGTGCCAGCAGCTTGACAGTAGCGGGAGGACTCGAAAAAAACATTCAGTACTTC	CASSLTVAGGLEKNIQYF
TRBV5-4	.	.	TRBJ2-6	TGTGCCAGCAGCTTGCCAGGGCCTGGGGCCAACGTCCTGACTTTC	CASSLPGPGANVLTF
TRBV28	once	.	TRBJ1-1	TGTGCCGTATGGGAGGGGGTAAACACTGAAGCTTTCTTT	CAVWEGVNTEAFF
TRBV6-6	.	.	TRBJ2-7	TGTGCCAGCAGTTACTCGAGGCAGAACCACGAGCAGTACTTC	CASSYSRQNHEQYF
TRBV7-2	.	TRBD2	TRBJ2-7	TGTGCCAGCAGCCCCCGGACTAGCGGAAACGAGCAGTACTTC	CASSPRTSGNEQYF
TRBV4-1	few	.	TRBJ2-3	TGCGCCAGCAGCCAAGACCGGGCGGGGAGGGATACGCAGTATTTT	CASSQDRAGRDTQYF
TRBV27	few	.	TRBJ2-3	TGTGCCAGCTGGGGATCTAGTGGTTTGCAGTATTTT	CASWGSSGLQYF
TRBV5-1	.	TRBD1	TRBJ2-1	TGCGCCAGCAGCTTGGCCGAGGGGACAGGGGCTTTCAATGAGCAGTTCTTC	CASSLAEGTGAFNEQFF
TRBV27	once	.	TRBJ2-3	TGTGCCAGCAGTCCCCCGGGATTAGATACGCAGTATTTT	CASSPPGLDTQYF
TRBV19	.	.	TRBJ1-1	TGTGCCAGTAGTATAAAAGGGGACACTGAAGCTTTCTTT	CASSIKGDTEAFF
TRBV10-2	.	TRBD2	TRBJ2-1	TGCGCCAGCAGATCCGGGACTAGCGGAGGCTACAATGAGCAGTTCTTC	CASRSGTSGGYNEQFF